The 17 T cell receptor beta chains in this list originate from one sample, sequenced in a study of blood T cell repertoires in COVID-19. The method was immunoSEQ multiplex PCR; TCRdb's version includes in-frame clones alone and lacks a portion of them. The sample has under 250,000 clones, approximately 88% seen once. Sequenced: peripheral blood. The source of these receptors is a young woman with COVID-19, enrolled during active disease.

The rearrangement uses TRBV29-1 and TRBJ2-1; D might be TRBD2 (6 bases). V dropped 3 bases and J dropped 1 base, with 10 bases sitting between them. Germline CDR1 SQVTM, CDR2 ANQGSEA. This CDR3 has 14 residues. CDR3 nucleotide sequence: TGCAGCGTTGAGGGACTTACATCCTACAATGAGCAGTTCTTC. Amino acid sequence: CSVEGLTSYNEQFF.

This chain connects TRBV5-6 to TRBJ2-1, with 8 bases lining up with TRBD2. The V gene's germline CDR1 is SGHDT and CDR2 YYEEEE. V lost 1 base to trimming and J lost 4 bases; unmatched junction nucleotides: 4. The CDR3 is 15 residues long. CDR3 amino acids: CASSLKLAEYNEQFF. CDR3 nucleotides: TGTGCCAGCAGCTTGAAACTAGCGGAATACAATGAGCAGTTCTTC.

The CDR3 DNA reads TGTGCCAGCAGCGCAAGGGCAGGGCGTAACTATGGCTACACCTTC. It specifies CASSARAGRNYGYTF. The V call is TRBV21-1, the J call TRBJ1-2; the table calls TRBD1, which could not be checked here. TRBV21-1 is flagged as a pseudogene. This CDR3 region has 15 residues.

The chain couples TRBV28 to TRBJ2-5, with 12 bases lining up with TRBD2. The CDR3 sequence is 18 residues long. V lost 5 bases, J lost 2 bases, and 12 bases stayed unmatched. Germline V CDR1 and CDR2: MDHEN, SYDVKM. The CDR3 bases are TGTGCCAGCAGTCAATCTAGCGGGGGGGCCCTAGGGCAAGAGACCCAGTACTTC. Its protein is CASSQSSGGALGQETQYF.

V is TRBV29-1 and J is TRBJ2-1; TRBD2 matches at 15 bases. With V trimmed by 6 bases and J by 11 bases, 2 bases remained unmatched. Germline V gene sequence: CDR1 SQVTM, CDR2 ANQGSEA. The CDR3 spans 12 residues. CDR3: CSVGLAGGQQFF. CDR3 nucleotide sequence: TGCAGCGTGGGACTAGCGGGGGGACAGCAGTTCTTC.

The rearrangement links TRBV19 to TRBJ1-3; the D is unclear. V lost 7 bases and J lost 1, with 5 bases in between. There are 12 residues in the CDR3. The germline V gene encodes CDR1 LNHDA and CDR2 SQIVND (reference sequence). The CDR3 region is CASTGSGNTIYF. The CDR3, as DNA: TGTGCCAGTACGGGTTCTGGAAACACCATATATTTT.

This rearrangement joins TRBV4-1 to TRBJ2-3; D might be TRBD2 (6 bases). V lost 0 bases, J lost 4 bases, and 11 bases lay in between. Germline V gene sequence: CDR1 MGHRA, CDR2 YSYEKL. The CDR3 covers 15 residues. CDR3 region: CASSQDRGGPDTQYF. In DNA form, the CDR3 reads TGCGCCAGCAGCCAAGATCGTGGAGGGCCAGATACGCAGTATTTT.

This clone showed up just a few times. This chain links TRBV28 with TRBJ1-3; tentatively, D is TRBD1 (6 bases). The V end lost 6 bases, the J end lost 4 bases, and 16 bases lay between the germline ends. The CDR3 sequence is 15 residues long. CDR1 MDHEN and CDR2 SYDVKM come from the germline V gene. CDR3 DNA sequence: TGTGCCAGCAGGAGGGGGTCTCTCGACGGAAACACCATATATTTT. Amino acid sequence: CASRRGSLDGNTIYF.

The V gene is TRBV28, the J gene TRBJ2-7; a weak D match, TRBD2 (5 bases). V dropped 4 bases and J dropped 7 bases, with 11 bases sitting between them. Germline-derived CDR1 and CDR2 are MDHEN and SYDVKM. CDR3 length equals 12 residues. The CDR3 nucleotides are TGTGCCAGCAGTTACGGGGAGTGGGAGCAGTACTTC. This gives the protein CASSYGEWEQYF.

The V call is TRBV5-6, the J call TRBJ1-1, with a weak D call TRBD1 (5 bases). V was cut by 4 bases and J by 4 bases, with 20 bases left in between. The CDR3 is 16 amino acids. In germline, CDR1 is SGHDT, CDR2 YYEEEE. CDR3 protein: CASSRGLPRGTTEAFF. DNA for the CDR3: TGTGCCAGCAGCCGGGGGTTGCCGCGTGGTACCACTGAAGCTTTCTTT.

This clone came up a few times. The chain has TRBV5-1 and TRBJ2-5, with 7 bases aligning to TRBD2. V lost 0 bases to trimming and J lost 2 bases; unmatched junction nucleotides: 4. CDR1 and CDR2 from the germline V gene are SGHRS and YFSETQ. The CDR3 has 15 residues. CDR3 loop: CASSLEWGGQETQYF. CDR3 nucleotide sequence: TGCGCCAGCAGCTTGGAATGGGGAGGGCAAGAGACCCAGTACTTC.

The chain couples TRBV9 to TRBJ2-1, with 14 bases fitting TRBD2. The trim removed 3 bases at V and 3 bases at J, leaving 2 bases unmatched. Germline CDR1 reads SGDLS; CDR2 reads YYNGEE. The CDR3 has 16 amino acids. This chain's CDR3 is CASSGTSGGFYNEQFF. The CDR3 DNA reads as TGTGCCAGCAGCGGGACTAGCGGGGGGTTCTACAATGAGCAGTTCTTC.

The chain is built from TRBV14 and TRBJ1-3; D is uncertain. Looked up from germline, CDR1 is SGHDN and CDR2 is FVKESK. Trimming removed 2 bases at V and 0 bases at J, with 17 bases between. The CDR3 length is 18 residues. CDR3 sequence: CASSQSYRIAFSGNTIYF. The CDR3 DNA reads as TGTGCCAGCAGCCAATCTTACAGAATCGCCTTCTCTGGAAACACCATATATTTT.

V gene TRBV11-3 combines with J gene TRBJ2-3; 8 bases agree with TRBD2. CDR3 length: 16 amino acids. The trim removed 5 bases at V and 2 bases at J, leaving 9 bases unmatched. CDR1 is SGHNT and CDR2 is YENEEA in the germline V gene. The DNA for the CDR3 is TGTGCCAGCAGCCCCGGGTGGCGGGAGGACACAGATACGCAGTATTTT. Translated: CASSPGWREDTDTQYF.

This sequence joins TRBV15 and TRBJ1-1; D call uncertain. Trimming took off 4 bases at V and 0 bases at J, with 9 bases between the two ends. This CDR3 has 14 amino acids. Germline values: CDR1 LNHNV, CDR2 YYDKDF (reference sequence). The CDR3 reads CATSKDGVNTEAFF. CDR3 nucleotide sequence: TGTGCCACCAGCAAGGACGGGGTGAACACTGAAGCTTTCTTT.

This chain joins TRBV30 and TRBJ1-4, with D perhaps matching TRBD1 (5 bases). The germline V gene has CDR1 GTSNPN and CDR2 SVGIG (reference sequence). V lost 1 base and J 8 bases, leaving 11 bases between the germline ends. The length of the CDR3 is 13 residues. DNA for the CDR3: TGTGCCTGGAGTGGGAAGGGGCGAGAAAAACTGTTTTTT. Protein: CAWSGKGREKLFF.

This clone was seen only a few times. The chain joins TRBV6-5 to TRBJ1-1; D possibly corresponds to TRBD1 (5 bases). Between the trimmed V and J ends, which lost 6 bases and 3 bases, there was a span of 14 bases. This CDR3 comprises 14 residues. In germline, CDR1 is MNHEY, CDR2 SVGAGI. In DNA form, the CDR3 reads TGTGCCAGCAGAACGAAATGGGGCCACACTGAAGCTTTCTTT. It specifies CASRTKWGHTEAFF.